This T cell receptor (beta chain) was recorded in a study of CD8+ T cells in alopecia areata. As for this clone: The target antigen is unknown.

Extracted from the samples, RNA was reverse transcribed into cDNA to serve as the sequencing template. TCRdb keeps only in-frame clones here, not all; method: immunoSEQ multiplex PCR. The table shows about 110,000 clones, with approximately 63% occurring only once. Notes on the study in general: TCR sharing was clearer in mice than between patients, perhaps partly owing to patient HLA diversity. Clonality was higher in lesional than normal scalp, especially in alopecia totalis/universalis.

Trimming shortened V by 3 bases and J by 2 bases, and 13 bases separated the two germline ends. Germline V gene lookup returns CDR1 SGHDT and CDR2 YYEEEE. The CDR3 spans 15 residues. The V call is TRBV5-6, the J call TRBJ2-3; D may be TRBD1 (6 bases). This clonotype originated in a human donor in good health. The source material was CD8+ T cells sorted from blood. CDR3 DNA sequence: TGTGCCAGCAGCTCGGCACAGGGCTTCACAGATACGCAGTATTTT. Its translation: CASSSAQGFTDTQYF.